This T cell receptor beta chain derives from a study of T cell responses to AZD1222 COVID-19 vaccine. Data came from immunoSEQ multiplex PCR; TCRdb stores just in-frame clones and leaves some out. The data show 85,000 to 130,000 clones, about 88% seen once. Trimming shortened V by 3 bases and J by 4 bases, and 19 bases separated the two germline ends. The germline gives CDR1 LNHDA, CDR2 SQIVND (reference sequence). This CDR3 region has 17 residues. Sample: peripheral blood, taken on day 0 of AZD1222 vaccination. This clonotype was obtained from an adult in good health. V gene TRBV19 combines with J gene TRBJ1-5; a possible D gene is TRBD1 (5 bases). CDR3 region: CASSILGGRGGNQPQHF. CDR3 nucleotide sequence: TGTGCCAGTAGTATTTTGGGGGGGAGAGGCGGAAATCAGCCCCAGCATTTT.